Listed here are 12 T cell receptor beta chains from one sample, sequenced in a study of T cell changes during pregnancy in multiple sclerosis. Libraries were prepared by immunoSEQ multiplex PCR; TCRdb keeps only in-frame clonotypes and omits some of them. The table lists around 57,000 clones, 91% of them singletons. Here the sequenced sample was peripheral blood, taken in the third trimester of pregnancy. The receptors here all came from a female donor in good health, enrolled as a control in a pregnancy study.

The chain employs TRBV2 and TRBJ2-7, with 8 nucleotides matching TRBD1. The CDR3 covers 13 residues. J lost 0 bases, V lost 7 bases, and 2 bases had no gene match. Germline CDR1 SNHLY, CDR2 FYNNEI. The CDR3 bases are TGTGCCAGCATGGGACAGGACTCCTACGAGCAGTACTTC. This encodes CASMGQDSYEQYF.

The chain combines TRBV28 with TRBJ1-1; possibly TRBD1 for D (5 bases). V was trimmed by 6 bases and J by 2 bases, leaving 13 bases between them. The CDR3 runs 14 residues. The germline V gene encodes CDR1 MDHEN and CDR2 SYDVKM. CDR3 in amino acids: CASSSLGVNTEAFF. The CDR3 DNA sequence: TGTGCCAGCAGCTCGCTAGGGGTTAACACTGAAGCTTTCTTT.

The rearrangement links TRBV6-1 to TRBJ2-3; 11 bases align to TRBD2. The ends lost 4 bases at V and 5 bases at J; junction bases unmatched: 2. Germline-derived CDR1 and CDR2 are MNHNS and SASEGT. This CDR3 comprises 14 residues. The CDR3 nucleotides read TGTGCCAGCAGTGGGACTAGCGGGCGAGATACGCAGTATTTT. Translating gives CASSGTSGRDTQYF.

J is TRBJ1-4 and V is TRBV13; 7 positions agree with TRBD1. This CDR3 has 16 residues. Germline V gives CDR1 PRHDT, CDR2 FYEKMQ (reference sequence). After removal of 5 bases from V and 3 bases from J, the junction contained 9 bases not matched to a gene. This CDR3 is CASSQTGRTANEKLFF. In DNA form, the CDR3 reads TGTGCCAGCAGCCAGACAGGGAGGACGGCTAATGAAAAACTGTTTTTT.

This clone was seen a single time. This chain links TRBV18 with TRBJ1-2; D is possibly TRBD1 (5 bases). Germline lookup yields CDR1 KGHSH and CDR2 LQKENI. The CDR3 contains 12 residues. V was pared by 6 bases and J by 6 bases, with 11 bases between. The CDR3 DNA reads TGTGCCAGCTCGACCGGAGGGGATGGCTACACCTTC. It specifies CASSTGGDGYTF. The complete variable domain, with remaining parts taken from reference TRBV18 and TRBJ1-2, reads NAGVMQNPRHLVRRRGQEARLRCSPMKGHSHVYWYRQLPEEGLKFMVYLQKENIIDESGMPKERFSAEFPKEGPSILRIQQVVRGDSAAYFCASSTGGDGYTFGSGTRLTVV.

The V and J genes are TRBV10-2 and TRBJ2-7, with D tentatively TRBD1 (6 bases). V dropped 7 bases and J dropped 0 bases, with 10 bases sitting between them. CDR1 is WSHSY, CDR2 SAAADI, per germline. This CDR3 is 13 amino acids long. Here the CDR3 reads CASTGDNSYEQYF. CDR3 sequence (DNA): TGCGCCAGCACCGGGGACAACTCCTACGAGCAGTACTTC.

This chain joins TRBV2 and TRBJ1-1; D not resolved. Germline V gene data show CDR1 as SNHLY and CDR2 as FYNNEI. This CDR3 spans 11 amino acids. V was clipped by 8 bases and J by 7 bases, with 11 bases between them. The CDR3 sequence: CASPDGVEAFF. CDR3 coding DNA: TGTGCCAGCCCCGACGGGGTTGAAGCTTTCTTT.

The CDR3: CASSFPGEGPYEQYF. CDR3 bases: TGCGCCAGCAGCTTCCCCGGGGAGGGACCCTACGAGCAGTACTTC. This chain joins TRBV5-1 and TRBJ2-7; TRBD2 aligns across 7 bases. This CDR3 comprises 15 residues. V was pared by 2 bases and J by 2 bases, with 7 bases of the junction left unmatched. Germline V gives CDR1 SGHRS, CDR2 YFSETQ.

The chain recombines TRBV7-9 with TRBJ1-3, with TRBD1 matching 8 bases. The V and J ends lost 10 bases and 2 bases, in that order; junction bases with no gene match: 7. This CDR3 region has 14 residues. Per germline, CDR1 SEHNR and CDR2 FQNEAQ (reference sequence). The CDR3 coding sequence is TGTGCCACCGTAGCACAGGGGGCTGGAAACACCATATATTTT. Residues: CATVAQGAGNTIYF.

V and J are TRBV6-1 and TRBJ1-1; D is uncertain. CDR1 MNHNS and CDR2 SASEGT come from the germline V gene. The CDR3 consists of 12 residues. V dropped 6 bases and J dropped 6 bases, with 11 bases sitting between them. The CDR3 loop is CASSRSGSEAFF. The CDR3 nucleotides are TGTGCCAGCAGCCGATCCGGGTCTGAAGCTTTCTTT.

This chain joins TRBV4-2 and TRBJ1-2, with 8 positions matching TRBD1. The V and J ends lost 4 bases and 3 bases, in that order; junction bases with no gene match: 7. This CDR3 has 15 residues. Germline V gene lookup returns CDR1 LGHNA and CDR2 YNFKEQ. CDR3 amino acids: CASSPRGQGDYGYTF. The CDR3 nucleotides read TGTGCCAGCAGCCCCCGCGGACAGGGCGACTATGGCTACACCTTC.

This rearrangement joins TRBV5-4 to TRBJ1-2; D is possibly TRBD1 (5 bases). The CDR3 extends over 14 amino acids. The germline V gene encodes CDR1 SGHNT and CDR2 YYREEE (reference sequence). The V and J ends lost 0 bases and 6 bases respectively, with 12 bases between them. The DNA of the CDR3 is TGTGCCAGCAGCTTGGGGAGGGGTATGGATGGCTACACCTTC. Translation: CASSLGRGMDGYTF.